Presented here are 4 T cell receptor beta chains from one specimen sequenced in a study of T cells in Graves' hyperthyroidism and ophthalmopathy. There were TCR beta CDR3 regions amplified from RNA transcripts. Carried out on the TCR CDR3, a first-round RT-PCR used the HTBI primer set. TCRdb itself ran the multiplex PCR reads through MiXCR, one entry per CDR3 protein. Here the sample spans 500,000 to 600,000 distinct CDR3 sequences, roughly 50% being singletons. Sequenced: peripheral blood or thyroid tissue (not recorded which). Source of these receptors: an adult woman with Graves' disease, either hyperthyroidism or ophthalmopathy (not recorded which).

The chain uses TRBV24-1 and TRBJ1-5; no reliable D call. CDR3 length: 20 residues. CDR1 is KGHDR and CDR2 is SFDVKD in the germline V gene. Between the trimmed V and J ends, which lost 1 base and 1 base, there was a span of 22 bases. The CDR3 sequence is CATSDFGGPPRSNSNQPQHF. Here the CDR3 DNA reads TGTGCCACCAGTGATTTCGGAGGCCCCCCACGATCCAACAGCAATCAGCCCCAGCATTTT.

The rearrangement uses TRBV20-1 and TRBJ1-5; D is possibly TRBD1 (5 bases). CDR3 size: 15 residues. With 2 bases removed from V and 2 bases from J, the gap between germline ends came to 13 bases. Germline loops: CDR1 DFQATT, CDR2 SNEGSKA (reference sequence). DNA for the CDR3: TGCAGTGCTAGAAGTCAGGGTTGGGGCAATCAGCCCCAGCATTTT. The encoded protein is CSARSQGWGNQPQHF.

V gene TRBV20-1 combines with J gene TRBJ2-5; 11 bases align to TRBD1. V lost 6 bases, J lost 9 bases, and 9 bases stayed unmatched. Germline-derived CDR1 and CDR2 are DFQATT and SNEGSKA (reference sequence). CDR3 length: 13 residues. In nucleotides, the CDR3 is TGCAGTGCCAAGCCGGGACAGGGGGGGCCCCAGTACTTC. As protein: CSAKPGQGGPQYF.

This clonotype was recorded only once. The chain links TRBV9 to TRBJ1-1; TRBD1 agrees at 7 bases. Germline trimming cut 4 bases from V and 10 bases from J; bases unmatched to any gene: 10. The CDR3 has 13 amino acids. Germline-derived CDR1 and CDR2 are SGDLS and YYNGEE. The CDR3 nucleotides read TGTGCCAGCAGCTCGAACAGGGGAGATGGAGCTTTCTTT. This sequence encodes CASSSNRGDGAFF.